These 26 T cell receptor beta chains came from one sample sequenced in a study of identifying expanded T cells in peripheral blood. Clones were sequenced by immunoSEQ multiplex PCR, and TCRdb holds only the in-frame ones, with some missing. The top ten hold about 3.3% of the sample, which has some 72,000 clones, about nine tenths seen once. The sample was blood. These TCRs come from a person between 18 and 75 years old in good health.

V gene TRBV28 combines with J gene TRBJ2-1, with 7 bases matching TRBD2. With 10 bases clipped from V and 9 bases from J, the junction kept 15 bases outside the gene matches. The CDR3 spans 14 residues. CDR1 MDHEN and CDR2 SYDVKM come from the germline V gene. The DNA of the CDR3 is TGTGCCACCAGCAAAGGGAGCGGGGTGGGTGAGCAGTTCTTC. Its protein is CATSKGSGVGEQFF.

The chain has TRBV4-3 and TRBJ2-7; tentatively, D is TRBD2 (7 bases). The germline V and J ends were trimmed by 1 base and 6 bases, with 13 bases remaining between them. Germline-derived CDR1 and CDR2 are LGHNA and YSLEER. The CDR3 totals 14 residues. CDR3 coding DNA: TGCGCCAGCAGCCAAGCTCGGGGGGCGGGCGAGCAGTACTTC. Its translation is CASSQARGAGEQYF.

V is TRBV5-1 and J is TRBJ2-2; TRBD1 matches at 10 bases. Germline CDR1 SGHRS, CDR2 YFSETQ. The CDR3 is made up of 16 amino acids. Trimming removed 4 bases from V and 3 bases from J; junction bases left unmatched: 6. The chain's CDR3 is CASSPMTGGDTGELFF. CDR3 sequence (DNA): TGCGCCAGCAGCCCGATGACAGGGGGCGACACCGGGGAGCTGTTTTTT.

The CDR3 region is CASSLGSGVYNEQFF. Written as DNA, the CDR3 is TGTGCCAGCAGCTTAGGTTCGGGGGTCTACAATGAGCAGTTCTTC. The chain joins TRBV7-6 to TRBJ2-1; a weak D match, TRBD2 (6 bases). This CDR3 is 15 amino acids long. Germline V gives CDR1 SGHVS, CDR2 FNYEAQ. The ends were cut back, 1 base at V and 3 bases at J, with 10 bases in the middle.

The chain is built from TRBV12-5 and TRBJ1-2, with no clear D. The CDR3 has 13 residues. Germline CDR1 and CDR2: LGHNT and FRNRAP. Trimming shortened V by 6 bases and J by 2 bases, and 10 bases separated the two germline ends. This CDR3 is CASGLGGNYGYTF. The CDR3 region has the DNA TGTGCTAGTGGGTTAGGCGGAAACTATGGCTACACCTTC.

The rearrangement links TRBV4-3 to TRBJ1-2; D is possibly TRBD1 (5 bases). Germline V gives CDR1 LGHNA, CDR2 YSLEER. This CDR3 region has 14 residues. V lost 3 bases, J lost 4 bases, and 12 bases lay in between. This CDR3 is CASSHYRISYGYTF. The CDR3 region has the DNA TGCGCCAGCAGCCATTACAGGATTAGCTATGGCTACACCTTC.

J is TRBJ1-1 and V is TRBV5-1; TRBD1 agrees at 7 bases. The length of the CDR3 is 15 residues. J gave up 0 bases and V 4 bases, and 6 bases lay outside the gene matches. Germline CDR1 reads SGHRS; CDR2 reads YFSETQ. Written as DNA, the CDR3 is TGCGCCAGCAGCCCCCCACAGGGGATGAACACTGAAGCTTTCTTT. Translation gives CASSPPQGMNTEAFF.

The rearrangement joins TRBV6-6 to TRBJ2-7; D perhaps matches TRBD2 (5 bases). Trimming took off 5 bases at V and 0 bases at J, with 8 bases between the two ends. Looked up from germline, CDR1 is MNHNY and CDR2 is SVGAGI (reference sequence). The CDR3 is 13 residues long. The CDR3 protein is CASSPDFSYEQYF. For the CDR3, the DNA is TGTGCCAGCAGTCCGGACTTCTCCTACGAGCAGTACTTC.

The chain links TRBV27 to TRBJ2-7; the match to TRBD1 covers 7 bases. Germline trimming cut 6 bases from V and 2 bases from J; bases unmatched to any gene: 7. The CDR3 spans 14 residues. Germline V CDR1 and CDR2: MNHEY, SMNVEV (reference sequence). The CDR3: CASRPPGQPYEQYF. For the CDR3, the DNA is TGTGCCAGCAGGCCGCCGGGACAGCCCTACGAGCAGTACTTC.

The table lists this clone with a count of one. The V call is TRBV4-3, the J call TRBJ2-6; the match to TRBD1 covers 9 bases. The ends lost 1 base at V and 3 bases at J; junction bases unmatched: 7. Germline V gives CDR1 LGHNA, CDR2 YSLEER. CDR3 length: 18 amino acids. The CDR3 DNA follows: TGCGCCAGCAGCCAAGGCTATACAGGGGGCAGTGGGGCCAACGTCCTGACTTTC. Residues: CASSQGYTGGSGANVLTF.

CDR3: CASSPSGRTSTDTQYF. The CDR3 nucleotides are TGTGCCAGCTCACCATCAGGGAGGACTAGCACAGATACGCAGTATTTT. This chain uses TRBV18 with TRBJ2-3; weak D call: TRBD2 (6 bases). CDR3 length equals 16 residues. V dropped 2 bases and J dropped 0 bases, with 12 bases sitting between them. Germline-derived CDR1 and CDR2 are KGHSH and LQKENI.

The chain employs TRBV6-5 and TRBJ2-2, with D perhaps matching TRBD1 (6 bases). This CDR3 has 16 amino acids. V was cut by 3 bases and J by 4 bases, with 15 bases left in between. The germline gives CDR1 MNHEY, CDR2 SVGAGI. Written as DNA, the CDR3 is TGTGCCAGCAGTTATTCGCCAGGGGCGCCCACCGGGGAGCTGTTTTTT. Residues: CASSYSPGAPTGELFF.

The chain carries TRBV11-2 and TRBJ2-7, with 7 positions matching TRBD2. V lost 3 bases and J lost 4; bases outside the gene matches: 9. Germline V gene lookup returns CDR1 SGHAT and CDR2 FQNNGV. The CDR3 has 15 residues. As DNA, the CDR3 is TGTGCCAGCAGCTTGTACTCTAGCGGAGTTTACGAGCAGTACTTC. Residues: CASSLYSSGVYEQYF.

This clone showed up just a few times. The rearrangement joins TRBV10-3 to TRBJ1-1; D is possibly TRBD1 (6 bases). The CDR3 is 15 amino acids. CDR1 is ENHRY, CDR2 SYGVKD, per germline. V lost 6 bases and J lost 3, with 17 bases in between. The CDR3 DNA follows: TGTGCCATCAGCCGTGGAGGGGGAGAATACACTGAAGCTTTCTTT. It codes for CAISRGGGEYTEAFF.

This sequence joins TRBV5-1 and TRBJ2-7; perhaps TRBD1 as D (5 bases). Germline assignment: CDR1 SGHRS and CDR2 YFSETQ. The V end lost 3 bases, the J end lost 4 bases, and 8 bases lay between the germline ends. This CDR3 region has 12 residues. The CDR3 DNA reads TGCGCCAGCAGCTCAAACAGGTACGAGCAGTACTTC. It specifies CASSSNRYEQYF.

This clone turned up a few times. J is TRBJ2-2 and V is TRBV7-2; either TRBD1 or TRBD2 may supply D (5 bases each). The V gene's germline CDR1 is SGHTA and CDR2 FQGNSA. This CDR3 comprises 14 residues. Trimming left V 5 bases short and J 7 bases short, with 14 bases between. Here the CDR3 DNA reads TGTGCCAGCAGCATCGGGACCCTTGGCGGGGAGCTGTTTTTT. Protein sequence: CASSIGTLGGELFF.

CDR3 region: CASSAKGQVLGYTF. CDR3 sequence (DNA): TGTGCCAGCAGCGCCAAGGGACAGGTCCTCGGCTACACCTTC. J is TRBJ1-2 and V is TRBV7-8; 8 nucleotides line up with TRBD1. The germline gives CDR1 SGHVS, CDR2 FQNEAQ. With V trimmed by 5 bases and J by 8 bases, 10 bases remained unmatched. There are 14 residues in the CDR3.

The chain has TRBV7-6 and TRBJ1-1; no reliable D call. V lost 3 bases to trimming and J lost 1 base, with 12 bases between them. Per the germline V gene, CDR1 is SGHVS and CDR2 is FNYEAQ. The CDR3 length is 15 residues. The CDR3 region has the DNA TGTGCCAGCAGCTTCCAAAACAGTGGGAACACTGAAGCTTTCTTT. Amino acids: CASSFQNSGNTEAFF.

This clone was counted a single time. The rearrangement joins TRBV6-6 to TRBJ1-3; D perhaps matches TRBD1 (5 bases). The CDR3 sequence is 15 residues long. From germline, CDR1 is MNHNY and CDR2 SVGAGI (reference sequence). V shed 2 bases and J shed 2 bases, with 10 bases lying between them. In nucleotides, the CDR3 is TGTGCCAGCAGTTACCTGGGGGATGCTGGAAACACCATATATTTT. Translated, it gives CASSYLGDAGNTIYF.

The CDR3 coding sequence is TGTGCCAGTATGAAGGAACTCGGGCGAAGGGAGCAGTTCTTC. It translates to CASMKELGRREQFF. This chain links TRBV19 with TRBJ2-1; no definite D call. The V and J ends lost 7 bases and 10 bases respectively, with 20 bases between them. The CDR3 is 14 amino acids. Germline V lookup: CDR1 LNHDA, CDR2 SQIVND (reference sequence).

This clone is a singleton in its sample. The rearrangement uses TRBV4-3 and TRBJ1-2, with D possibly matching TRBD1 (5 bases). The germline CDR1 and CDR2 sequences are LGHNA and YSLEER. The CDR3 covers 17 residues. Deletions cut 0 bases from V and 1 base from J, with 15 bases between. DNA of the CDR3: TGCGCCAGCAGCCAAGATCGACCAGGGTTTGGTAACTATGGCTACACCTTC. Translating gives CASSQDRPGFGNYGYTF.

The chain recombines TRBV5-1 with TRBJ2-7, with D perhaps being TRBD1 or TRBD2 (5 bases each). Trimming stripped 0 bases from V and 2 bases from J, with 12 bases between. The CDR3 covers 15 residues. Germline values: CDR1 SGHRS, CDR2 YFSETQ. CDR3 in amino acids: CASSLAGDRTYEQYF. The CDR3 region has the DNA TGCGCCAGCAGCTTGGCCGGGGACCGAACCTACGAGCAGTACTTC.

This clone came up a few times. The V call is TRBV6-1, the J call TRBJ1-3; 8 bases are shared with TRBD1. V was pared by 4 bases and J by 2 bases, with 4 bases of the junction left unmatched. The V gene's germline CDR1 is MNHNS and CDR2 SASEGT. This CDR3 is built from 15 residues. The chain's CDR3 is CASSGTGGTGNTIYF. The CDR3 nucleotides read TGTGCCAGCAGTGGAACAGGGGGAACTGGAAACACCATATATTTT.

The CDR3 DNA reads as TGCAGTGCTAGAGATGGGACTGAGCAGTTCTTC. Translated: CSARDGTEQFF. The V and J genes are TRBV20-1 and TRBJ2-1; D is perhaps TRBD1 or TRBD2 (5 bases each). Germline V gene data show CDR1 as DFQATT and CDR2 as SNEGSKA (reference sequence). Trimming removed 0 bases at V and 9 bases at J, with 6 bases between. The CDR3 is made up of 11 amino acids.

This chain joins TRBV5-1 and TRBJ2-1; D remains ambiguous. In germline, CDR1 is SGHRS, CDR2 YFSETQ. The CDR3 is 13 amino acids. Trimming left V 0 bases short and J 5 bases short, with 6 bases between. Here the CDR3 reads CASSLGDDNEQFF. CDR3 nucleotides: TGCGCCAGCAGCTTGGGGGATGACAATGAGCAGTTCTTC.

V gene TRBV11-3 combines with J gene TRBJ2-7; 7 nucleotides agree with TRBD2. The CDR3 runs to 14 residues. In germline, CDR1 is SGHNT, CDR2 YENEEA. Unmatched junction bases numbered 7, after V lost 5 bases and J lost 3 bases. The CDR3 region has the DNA TGTGCCAGCAGCCCAGGGAGGGGACTCTACGAGCAGTACTTC. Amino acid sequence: CASSPGRGLYEQYF. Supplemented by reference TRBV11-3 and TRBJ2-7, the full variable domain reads EAGVVQSPRYKIIEKKQPVAFWCNPISGHNTLYWYLQNLGQGPELLIRYENEEAVDDSQLPKDRFSAERLKGVDSTLKIQPAELGDSAVYLCASSPGRGLYEQYFGPGTRLTVT.